This TCR beta chain comes out of a study of blood T cell repertoires in COVID-19. Study at large: COVID-19 samples collected from the United States, Italy and Spain covered acute and convalescent phases.

Participant ages covered about 18 to 100 years across about two dozen US areas. Categorization into cohorts depended on clinical history that participants reported. Per the original data handling: Quantification of nucleated cells was approximated via reference gene primer amplification. Libraries were prepared by immunoSEQ multiplex PCR; TCRdb keeps only in-frame clonotypes and omits some of them. V and J calls and clone size are copied from that table; D and trimming were computed from the DNA. The sample carries around 200,000 clones, roughly 86% recorded once. Between the trimmed V and J ends, which lost 6 bases and 3 bases, there was a span of 15 bases. The CDR3 has 14 amino acids. Germline V gene sequence: CDR1 MNHEY, CDR2 SVGAGI. This clone was observed a single time.

J is TRBJ2-7 and V is TRBV6-5; D is perhaps TRBD2 (6 bases). The clonotype comes from a man aged 18 to 29 with acute COVID-19. The sequencing sample was made of PBMCs or T cells enriched from blood (not recorded which). CDR3 amino acids: CASSGGAAYYEQYF. In DNA, the CDR3 is TGTGCCAGCAGCGGGGGAGCTGCCTACTACGAGCAGTACTTC.